Listed here are 26 T cell receptor beta chains from one sample, sequenced in a study of cytomegalovirus exposure and HLA in healthy donors. Use of 60 Vbeta and 13 Jbeta primers characterized the PCR. TCRdb keeps only in-frame clones here, not all; method: immunoSEQ multiplex PCR. The sample shows about 160,000 clones, approximately 80% of them seen only once. The sequenced sample was PBMCs. The receptors stem from a woman aged 18 to 35 in good health and CMV-seronegative.

The V call is TRBV29-1, the J call TRBJ2-5, with TRBD2 identical over 12 bases. This CDR3 region has 16 residues. After removal of 6 bases from V and 2 bases from J, the junction contained 10 bases not matched to a gene. The germline gives CDR1 SQVTM, CDR2 ANQGSEA. The CDR3, as DNA: TGCAGCGTCAAAAGGACTAGCGGGGACCTTCAAGAGACCCAGTACTTC. This encodes CSVKRTSGDLQETQYF.

V usage is TRBV7-9 and J usage is TRBJ2-7, with 10 nucleotides matching TRBD1. The CDR3 runs 14 residues. The V gene end was trimmed by 5 bases and the J gene end by 6 bases; junction bases not matched to a gene: 7. Germline loops: CDR1 SEHNR, CDR2 FQNEAQ (reference sequence). CDR3: CASSAGTGVAEQYF. The CDR3 nucleotides are TGTGCCAGCAGCGCTGGGACAGGGGTGGCCGAGCAGTACTTC.

This clone was picked up a small number of times. The chain employs TRBV30 and TRBJ2-7; 13 positions match TRBD2. From germline, CDR1 is GTSNPN and CDR2 SVGIG (reference sequence). The CDR3 loop spans 20 amino acids. Trimming at V came to 0 bases and at J to 1 base, leaving 15 bases not matched to a gene. CDR3 coding DNA: TGTGCCTGGAGTGTATCGCTTTCGGGACTAGCGGGATGGCCTTCCTACGAGCAGTACTTC. It translates to CAWSVSLSGLAGWPSYEQYF.

This clone was counted once. The chain links TRBV7-6 to TRBJ1-1, with 12 bases fitting TRBD1. Germline CDR1 is SGHVS and CDR2 is FNYEAQ. V trimming: 6 bases; J trimming: 4 bases; junction bases outside the gene matches: 3. This CDR3 is built from 14 residues. CDR3 sequence reads: CASRGQGASTEAFF. As DNA, the CDR3 is TGTGCCAGCAGGGGACAGGGGGCGAGCACTGAAGCTTTCTTT.

This clone occurred once. The V gene is TRBV29-1, the J gene TRBJ2-1; possibly TRBD2 for D (5 bases). Trimming left V 6 bases short and J 7 bases short, with 28 bases between. The V gene's germline CDR1 is SQVTM and CDR2 ANQGSEA. This CDR3 has 17 amino acids. Here the CDR3 reads CSVDRVVWEAALNEQFF. The CDR3 DNA reads TGCAGCGTGGATCGGGTAGTATGGGAAGCGGCTCTTAATGAGCAGTTCTTC.

The chain recombines TRBV13 with TRBJ1-1; D may be TRBD1 (5 bases). Germline V gene lookup returns CDR1 PRHDT and CDR2 FYEKMQ (reference sequence). V shed 1 base and J shed 0 bases, with 12 bases lying between them. This CDR3 contains 16 residues. DNA of the CDR3: TGTGCCAGCAGCTTAGATCGGGGGACGATGAACACTGAAGCTTTCTTT. Translating it yields CASSLDRGTMNTEAFF.

V and J are TRBV7-3 and TRBJ2-5; D is uncertain. The CDR3 runs 16 residues. V lost 1 base to trimming and J lost 2 bases, with 14 bases between them. Germline CDR1 reads SGHTA; CDR2 reads FQGTGA. This CDR3 reads CASSLNGWADQETQYF. The DNA of the CDR3 is TGTGCCAGCAGCTTAAACGGTTGGGCAGATCAAGAGACCCAGTACTTC.

This clone was recorded a few times. This sequence joins TRBV7-3 and TRBJ2-1; unclear D gene. V lost 2 bases and J lost 6, with 8 bases in between. Looked up from germline, CDR1 is SGHTA and CDR2 is FQGTGA. The CDR3 spans 13 residues. The CDR3 DNA sequence: TGTGCCAGCAGCTTAGCGAGGAGCAATGAGCAGTTCTTC. It encodes CASSLARSNEQFF.

The rearrangement joins TRBV19 to TRBJ2-7; a weak D match, TRBD1 (6 bases). The ends were cut back, 5 bases at V and 3 bases at J, with 20 bases in the middle. The CDR3 sequence is 16 residues long. Germline V gene lookup returns CDR1 LNHDA and CDR2 SQIVND (reference sequence). The CDR3 loop is CASSQPGEFMSYEQYF. CDR3 DNA: TGTGCCAGTAGTCAACCAGGGGAATTTATGAGCTACGAGCAGTACTTC.

The gene calls are TRBV11-1 and TRBJ1-1; possibly TRBD1 for D (6 bases). The germline gives CDR1 SGHAT, CDR2 FQDESV (reference sequence). Trimming cost V 5 bases and J 3 bases, with 13 bases left between them. This CDR3 spans 14 amino acids. CDR3 region: CASSPAGADTEAFF. CDR3 bases: TGTGCCAGCAGCCCCGCGGGGGCGGACACTGAAGCTTTCTTT.

This clone was counted a single time. The V gene is TRBV29-1, the J gene TRBJ1-2; 8 nucleotides match TRBD1. V trimming: 5 bases; J trimming: 8 bases; junction bases outside the gene matches: 10. Germline CDR1 is SQVTM and CDR2 is ANQGSEA. This CDR3 region has 13 residues. Written as DNA, the CDR3 is TGCAGCGTTCCAAGGACAGGGCAGGAAGGCTACACCTTC. This codes for CSVPRTGQEGYTF.

This clone appeared a few times. The J gene is TRBJ2-5, the V gene TRBV4-1; D is possibly TRBD2 (6 bases). The CDR3 runs 15 residues. Germline lookup yields CDR1 MGHRA and CDR2 YSYEKL. Trimming took 5 bases from V and 5 from J, leaving 18 bases between them. The CDR3 here is CASSYTSGVTETQYF. The CDR3 DNA is TGCGCCAGCAGCTACACATCGGGGGTGACGGAGACCCAGTACTTC.

The chain has TRBV30 and TRBJ1-3; D unclear. Germline assignment: CDR1 GTSNPN and CDR2 SVGIG (reference sequence). The CDR3 extends over 16 amino acids. Trimming removed 2 bases from V and 0 bases from J, with 14 bases in between. For the CDR3, the DNA is TGTGCCTGGAGTCCCGACCTACAGAGCTCTGGAAACACCATATATTTT. Translating gives CAWSPDLQSSGNTIYF.

V and J are TRBV5-1 and TRBJ1-1, with D tentatively TRBD1 (5 bases). There are 15 residues in the CDR3. Trimming stripped 7 bases from V and 3 bases from J, with 19 bases between. Germline CDR1 SGHRS, CDR2 YFSETQ. CDR3 loop: CASCLSGGADTEAFF. CDR3 sequence (DNA): TGCGCCAGCTGTCTTTCGGGAGGGGCTGACACTGAAGCTTTCTTT.

The J gene is TRBJ2-7, the V gene TRBV11-2; a weak D match, TRBD1 (6 bases). There are 16 residues in the CDR3. Germline lookup yields CDR1 SGHAT and CDR2 FQNNGV. V was trimmed by 4 bases and J by 1 base, leaving 17 bases between them. The chain's CDR3 is CASSWDQGPLSYEQYF. The CDR3, as DNA: TGTGCCAGCAGCTGGGACCAGGGGCCCCTTTCCTACGAGCAGTACTTC.

On this clone itself: At one of its ends the junction is not consistent with the germline gene, which may arise from a read error. The CDR3 sequence: CASSSLAGQETQYF. CDR3 coding DNA: TGTGCTAGCAGCTCCCTAGCGGGACAAGAGACCCAGTACTTC. V gene TRBV7-7 combines with J gene TRBJ2-5; 9 bases are a match to TRBD2. The CDR3 extends over 14 amino acids. The germline V gene encodes CDR1 SSHAT and CDR2 FNYEAQ (reference sequence).

The J gene is TRBJ2-3, the V gene TRBV12-5, with TRBD2 matching over 13 bases. Looked up from germline, CDR1 is LGHNT and CDR2 is FRNRAP. V shed 7 bases, J shed 3 bases, and the junction held 7 bases outside the gene matches. The CDR3 is 16 residues long. For the CDR3, the DNA is TGTGCTAGTGCCAAGGGGACTAGCGGGGTTACAGATACGCAGTATTTT. Protein: CASAKGTSGVTDTQYF.

V gene TRBV18 combines with J gene TRBJ2-1; TRBD2 matches at 7 bases. The CDR3 extends over 17 amino acids. V lost 2 bases to trimming and J lost 4 bases; unmatched junction nucleotides: 11. Germline-derived CDR1 and CDR2 are KGHSH and LQKENI. CDR3 sequence: CASSPIRQRGYYNEQFF. DNA of the CDR3: TGTGCCAGCTCACCAATCCGCCAGCGGGGCTATTACAATGAGCAGTTCTTC. The variable domain in full, with the rest retrieved from reference TRBV18 and TRBJ2-1, is NAGVMQNPRHLVRRRGQEARLRCSPMKGHSHVYWYRQLPEEGLKFMVYLQKENIIDESGMPKERFSAEFPKEGPSILRIQQVVRGDSAAYFCASSPIRQRGYYNEQFFGPGTRLTVL.

The table lists this clone with a count of one. This chain links TRBV19 with TRBJ2-1, with 9 bases aligning to TRBD2. The germline V gene has CDR1 LNHDA and CDR2 SQIVND (reference sequence). CDR3 length equals 17 residues. V trimming: 6 bases; J trimming: 1 base; junction bases outside the gene matches: 10. This CDR3 is CASRARRAGGSYNEQFF. The CDR3 DNA is TGTGCCAGTAGGGCCCGGCGAGCGGGGGGATCCTACAATGAGCAGTTCTTC.

The gene calls are TRBV27 and TRBJ2-7; a weak D match, TRBD2 (6 bases). Germline CDR1 is MNHEY and CDR2 is SMNVEV (reference sequence). CDR3 length equals 15 residues. V lost 1 base and J 4 bases, leaving 14 bases between the germline ends. DNA for the CDR3: TGTGCCAGCAGTTTATTCGGGGGATTGGGTTACGAGCAGTACTTC. As protein: CASSLFGGLGYEQYF.

V gene TRBV2 combines with J gene TRBJ2-7; TRBD1 might be the D (6 bases). V gave up 2 bases and J gave up 0 bases, with 11 bases separating them. Germline loops: CDR1 SNHLY, CDR2 FYNNEI. CDR3 length equals 15 residues. The DNA for the CDR3 is TGTGCCAGCAGTGAACAGGGGATTAGCTCCTACGAGCAGTACTTC. Translation: CASSEQGISSYEQYF.

J is TRBJ2-5 and V is TRBV28, with D perhaps matching TRBD1 (6 bases). TRBJ2-7 explains the end of the DNA better; the J call may be wrong. CDR3 length equals 16 residues. Per germline, CDR1 MDHEN and CDR2 SYDVKM. CDR3 sequence (DNA): TGTGCCAGCAGTTTTGGCCTGGACAGCGTCTCCTACGAGCAGTACTTC. Its translation is CASSFGLDSVSYEQYF.

The V and J genes are TRBV25-1 and TRBJ2-1; 11 bases are shared with TRBD2. Germline V gives CDR1 MGHDK, CDR2 SYGVNS. This CDR3 has 16 residues. V trimming: 4 bases; J trimming: 5 bases; junction bases outside the gene matches: 7. CDR3 sequence (DNA): TGTGCCAGCAGTGTATATAGCGGGAGGGCCCACAATGAGCAGTTCTTC. Its translation: CASSVYSGRAHNEQFF.

The rearrangement links TRBV29-1 to TRBJ1-2, with a possible D match to TRBD1 (6 bases). Trimming removed 0 bases at V and 1 base at J, with 12 bases between. Germline assignment: CDR1 SQVTM and CDR2 ANQGSEA. The CDR3 runs 15 residues. The CDR3, as DNA: TGCAGCGTTGAAGATCTGTCGGACAGTAACTATGGCTACACCTTC. It codes for CSVEDLSDSNYGYTF.

The chain is built from TRBV30 and TRBJ2-1, with 7 bases matching TRBD2. CDR3 length equals 15 residues. V dropped 3 bases and J dropped 3; count of bases not matched to a gene: 8. The germline CDR1 and CDR2 sequences are GTSNPN and SVGIG (reference sequence). The CDR3 loop is CAWSVTSVVYNEQFF. The CDR3 DNA is TGTGCCTGGAGCGTAACTAGCGTTGTCTACAATGAGCAGTTCTTC.

V usage is TRBV5-1 and J usage is TRBJ1-1, with D uncertain. Germline lookup yields CDR1 SGHRS and CDR2 YFSETQ. This CDR3 region has 15 residues. The V gene lost 0 bases and the J gene lost 1 base, with 10 bases spanning the gap. This CDR3 is CASSLGGNWNTEAFF. CDR3 sequence (DNA): TGCGCCAGCAGCTTGGGCGGGAATTGGAACACTGAAGCTTTCTTT.